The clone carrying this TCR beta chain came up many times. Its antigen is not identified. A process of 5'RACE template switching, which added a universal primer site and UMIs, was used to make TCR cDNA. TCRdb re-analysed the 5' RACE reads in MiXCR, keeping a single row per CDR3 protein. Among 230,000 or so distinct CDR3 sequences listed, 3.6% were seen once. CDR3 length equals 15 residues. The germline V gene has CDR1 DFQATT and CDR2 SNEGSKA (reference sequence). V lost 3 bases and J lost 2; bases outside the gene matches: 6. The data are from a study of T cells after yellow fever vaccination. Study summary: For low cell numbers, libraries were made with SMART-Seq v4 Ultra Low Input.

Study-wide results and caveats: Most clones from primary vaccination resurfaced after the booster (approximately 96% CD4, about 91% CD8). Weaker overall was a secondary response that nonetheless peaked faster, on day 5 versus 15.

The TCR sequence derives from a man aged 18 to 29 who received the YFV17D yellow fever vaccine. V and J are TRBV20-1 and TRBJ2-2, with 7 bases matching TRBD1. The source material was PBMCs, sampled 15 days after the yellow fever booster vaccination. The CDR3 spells CSARADRDNTGELFF. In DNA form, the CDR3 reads TGCAGTGCTAGGGCCGACAGGGACAACACCGGGGAGCTGTTTTTT.